Listed below are T cell receptor beta chains from one sample, sequenced in a study of blood T cells in healthy people across ages. TCRdb reprocessed the 5' RACE reads with MiXCR, giving one entry per CDR3 protein. The data hold approximately 1.5 million distinct CDR3 sequences, with about 32% observed a single time. Sequencing was performed on blood. All receptors come from a woman in her 30s in good health. CDR3s include the opening cysteine and the closing phenylalanine or tryptophan. A D gene is named only where the DNA matches it firmly. The listing skips clone size in some rows; elsewhere it reads once, few, many or a size class.

D	V	J	size	CDR3	DNA
.	TRBV28	TRBJ1-2	few	CASSLMGGGGYTF	TGTGCCAGCAGTTTAATGGGGGGCGGTGGCTACACCTTC
TRBD2	TRBV11-2	TRBJ2-1	.	CASSSTSGEARFNEQFF	TGTGCCAGCAGCTCGACTAGCGGGGAGGCTCGGTTCAATGAGCAGTTCTTC
TRBD1	TRBV28	TRBJ1-1	.	CASTLRRDRRVNTEAFF	TGTGCCAGCACCCTTAGAAGGGACAGGCGAGTGAACACTGAAGCTTTCTTT
TRBD2	TRBV5-1	TRBJ2-7	.	CASKLSASGAYEQYF	TGCGCCAGCAAGCTCAGCGCTAGCGGAGCTTACGAGCAGTACTTC
.	TRBV5-6	TRBJ2-7	.	CASSFGLARSEQYF	TGTGCCAGCAGCTTTGGGCTAGCGAGGAGCGAGCAGTACTTC
TRBD1	TRBV7-6	TRBJ2-7	few	CASSLAQVGQGAGEQYF	TGTGCCAGCAGCTTAGCGCAAGTCGGACAGGGGGCTGGCGAGCAGTACTTC
TRBD2	TRBV12-3/TRBV12-4	TRBJ2-1	.	CASTGLAGGQGSYNEQFF	TGTGCCAGCACCGGACTAGCGGGAGGGCAGGGGTCCTACAATGAGCAGTTCTTC
.	TRBV30	TRBJ2-1	.	CAWSRTRGLANEQFF	TGTGCCTGGAGTCGTACCAGGGGTCTGGCGAATGAGCAGTTCTTC
TRBD2	TRBV4-1	TRBJ2-1	many	CASSSPPGTSGEGVYNEQFF	TGCGCCAGCAGCTCGCCGCCCGGGACTAGCGGGGAAGGGGTCTACAATGAGCAGTTCTTC
TRBD2	TRBV4-2	TRBJ2-1	.	CASSREGLPEQFF	TGTGCCAGCAGCCGGGAGGGACTACCTGAGCAGTTCTTC
.	TRBV4-1	TRBJ2-7	.	CASSPHQAGRGTYEQYF	TGCGCCAGCAGCCCCCACCAGGCAGGGCGCGGGACCTACGAGCAGTACTTC
.	TRBV2	TRBJ1-1	.	CASRGTVGNTEAFF	TGTGCCAGCAGAGGGACGGTGGGGAACACTGAAGCTTTCTTT
.	TRBV12-3/TRBV12-4	TRBJ2-2	.	CVSSVGLTNTGELFF	TGTGTCAGCAGTGTGGGACTTACGAACACCGGGGAGCTGTTTTTT
.	TRBV13	TRBJ2-7	few	CASSPGPILTYEQYF	TGTGCCAGCAGCCCCGGACCGATTCTTACCTACGAGCAGTACTTC
TRBD1	TRBV10-1	TRBJ2-1	few	CASSENHGQGRAEQFF	TGCGCCAGCAGTGAGAATCACGGACAGGGACGTGCTGAGCAGTTCTTC
.	TRBV6-5	TRBJ1-4	.	CASTRLGEEKRFF	TGTGCCAGCACTCGATTGGGCGAAGAAAAACGGTTTTTT
TRBD1	TRBV6-6	TRBJ2-5	.	CASSNRGPEYF	TGTGCCAGCAGTAACAGGGGCCCGGAGTACTTC
TRBD1	TRBV24-1	TRBJ1-5	many	CATSGSLDRGRNQPQHF	TGTGCCACCAGTGGTTCTCTGGACAGGGGACGCAATCAGCCCCAGCATTTT
.	TRBV5-1	TRBJ1-2	.	CASSSGRSGYTF	TGCGCCAGCAGCTCGGGGCGGAGCGGCTACACCTTC
TRBD2	TRBV29-1	TRBJ2-1	.	CSVVVGLAYNEQFF	TGCAGCGTTGTAGTAGGACTAGCCTACAATGAGCAGTTCTTC
TRBD1	TRBV14	TRBJ2-7	few	CASSPYTGTGPQYF	TGTGCCAGCAGCCCATACACCGGGACAGGGCCGCAGTACTTC
.	TRBV3-1	TRBJ2-5	few	CASSPPGDQETQYF	TGTGCCAGCAGCCCCCCGGGGGACCAAGAGACCCAGTACTTC
.	TRBV11-3	TRBJ2-2	.	CASSLGELGGELFF	TGTGCCAGCAGCTTAGGAGAACTGGGCGGGGAGCTGTTTTTT
.	TRBV27	TRBJ2-2	few	CASRGDGRGGELFF	TGTGCCAGCAGGGGGGACGGGAGAGGCGGGGAGCTGTTTTTT
TRBD2	TRBV20-1	TRBJ2-2	.	CSARSGSAGELFF	TGCAGTGCTAGAAGCGGGAGTGCCGGGGAGCTGTTTTTT
TRBD2	TRBV12-3/TRBV12-4	TRBJ2-3	few	CASSPSGKGTDTQYF	TGTGCCAGCAGTCCTAGCGGGAAGGGCACAGATACGCAGTATTTT